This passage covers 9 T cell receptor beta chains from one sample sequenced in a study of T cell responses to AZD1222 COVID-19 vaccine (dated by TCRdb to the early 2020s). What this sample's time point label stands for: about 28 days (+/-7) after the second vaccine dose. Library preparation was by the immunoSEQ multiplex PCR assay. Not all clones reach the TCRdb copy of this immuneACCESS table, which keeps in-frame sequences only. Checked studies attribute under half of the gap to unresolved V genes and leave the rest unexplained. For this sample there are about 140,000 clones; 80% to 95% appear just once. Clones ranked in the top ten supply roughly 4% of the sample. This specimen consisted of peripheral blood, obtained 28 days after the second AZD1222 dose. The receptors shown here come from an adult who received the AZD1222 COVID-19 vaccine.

CDR3 residues: CASSFAESTDTQYF. CDR3 coding DNA: TGTGCCAGCAGTTTCGCGGAGTCCACAGATACGCAGTATTTT. This rearrangement joins TRBV6-2 or TRBV6-3 to TRBJ2-3; no reliable D call. V lost 4 bases to trimming and J lost 2 bases, with 10 bases between them. CDR1 and CDR2 from the germline V gene are MNHEY and SVGEGT. CDR3 size: 14 residues.

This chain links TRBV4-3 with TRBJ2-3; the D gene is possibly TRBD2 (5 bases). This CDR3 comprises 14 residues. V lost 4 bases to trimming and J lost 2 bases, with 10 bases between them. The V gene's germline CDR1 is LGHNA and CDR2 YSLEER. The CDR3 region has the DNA TGCGCCAGCAGCCTGAGACTACCCACAGATACGCAGTATTTT. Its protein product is CASSLRLPTDTQYF.

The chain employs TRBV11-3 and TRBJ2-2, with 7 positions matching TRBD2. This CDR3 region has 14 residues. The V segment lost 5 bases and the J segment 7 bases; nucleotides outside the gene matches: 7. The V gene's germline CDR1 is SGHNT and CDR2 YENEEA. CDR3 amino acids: CASSTHGGIGELFF. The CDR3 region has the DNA TGTGCCAGCAGCACCCACGGGGGGATCGGGGAGCTGTTTTTT.

CDR3 DNA sequence: TGTGCCAGCAGTTTGGGGGACTCTGGAAACACCATATATTTT. Its protein product is CASSLGDSGNTIYF. V and J are TRBV6-5 and TRBJ1-3; tentative D call: TRBD1 (5 bases). The CDR3 is 14 amino acids. V was shortened by 4 bases and J by 0 bases, with 7 bases between the two germline ends. Germline V gives CDR1 MNHEY, CDR2 SVGAGI.

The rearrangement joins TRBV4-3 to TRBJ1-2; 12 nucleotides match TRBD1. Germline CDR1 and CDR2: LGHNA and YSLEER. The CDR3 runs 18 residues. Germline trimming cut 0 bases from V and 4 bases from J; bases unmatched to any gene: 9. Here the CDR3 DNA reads TGCGCCAGCAGCCAAGACACAGTGGGGACAGGGGGCCTCTATGGCTACACCTTC. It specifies CASSQDTVGTGGLYGYTF.

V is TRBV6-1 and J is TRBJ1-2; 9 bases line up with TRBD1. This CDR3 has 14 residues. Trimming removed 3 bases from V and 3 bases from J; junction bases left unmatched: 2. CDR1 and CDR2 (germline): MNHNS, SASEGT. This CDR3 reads CASSDRDRDYGYTF. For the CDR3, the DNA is TGTGCCAGCAGTGACCGGGACAGGGACTATGGCTACACCTTC.

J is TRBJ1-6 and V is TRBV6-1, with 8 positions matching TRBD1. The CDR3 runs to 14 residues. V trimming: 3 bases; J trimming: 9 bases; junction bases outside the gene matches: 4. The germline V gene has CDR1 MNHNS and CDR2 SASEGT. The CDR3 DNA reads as TGTGCCAGCAGTGACCAGGGGGCCGGTTCACCCCTCCACTTT. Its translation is CASSDQGAGSPLHF.

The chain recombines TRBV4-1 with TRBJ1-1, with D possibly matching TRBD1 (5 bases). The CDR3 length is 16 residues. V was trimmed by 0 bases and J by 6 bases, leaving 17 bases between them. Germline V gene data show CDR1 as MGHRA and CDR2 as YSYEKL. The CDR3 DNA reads TGCGCCAGCAGCCAAGATGGGGGGACCCCGGCACCTGAAGCTTTCTTT. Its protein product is CASSQDGGTPAPEAFF.

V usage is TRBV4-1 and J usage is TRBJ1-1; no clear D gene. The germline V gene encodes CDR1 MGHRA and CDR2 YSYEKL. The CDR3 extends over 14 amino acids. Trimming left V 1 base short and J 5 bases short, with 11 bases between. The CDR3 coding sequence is TGCGCCAGCAGCCAAGTAGGCCAGAGGACTGAAGCTTTCTTT. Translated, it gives CASSQVGQRTEAFF.